The entry below describes one TCR beta chain. The antigen is undetermined. These data originate in a study of T cell repertoires in cytomegalovirus infection. Whole-study context: Indications of both CMV infection and matching HLA type were provided by public TCR beta signatures.

Study-wide results and caveats: HLA-C-restricted CMV clonotypes gave the most frequent clonotype in two of eight donors.

The CDR3 contains 14 residues. The germline gives CDR1 MGHRA, CDR2 YSYEKL. Trimming shortened V by 3 bases and J by 0 bases, and 8 bases separated the two germline ends. One entry per CDR3 protein, called by TCRdb with MiXCR from the reads. The table has fewer than 850,000 distinct CDR3 sequences, 25% to 35% seen once; the top ten hold less than 15%. The receptor was derived from a human donor in good health (CMV status not recorded). Some clones in this sample may be carry-over from other donors' samples. This sample comprised cultured CD8+ T cells from PBMCs, obtained from culture after CMV antigen stimulation. This sequence joins TRBV4-1 and TRBJ1-1; no clear D gene. The CDR3 DNA sequence: TGCGCCAGCAGCCATGACAAGATGAACACTGAAGCTTTCTTT. Amino acids: CASSHDKMNTEAFF.